These 28 T cell receptor beta chains were all obtained from the same sample, sequenced in a study of shared clonotypes between healthy human individuals. Assay used: immunoSEQ multiplex PCR; TCRdb lists only in-frame clones, some missing. The table has approximately 1.5 million clones, approximately 98% seen once. Input material: naive CD4+ T cells sorted from blood. Subset specified: CD45RA+ positively selected. All receptors derive from a man aged 25 to 40 in good health.

This clone has just one count. J is TRBJ2-7 and V is TRBV4-3; tentatively, D is TRBD2 (6 bases). This CDR3 has 16 amino acids. Trimming shortened V by 3 bases and J by 4 bases, and 19 bases separated the two germline ends. Germline values: CDR1 LGHNA, CDR2 YSLEER. The CDR3 nucleotides are TGCGCCAGCAGCCATAAAGCGGGCGGCTTGTTATACGAGCAGTACTTC. Translating gives CASSHKAGGLLYEQYF.

CDR3 sequence: CASSISGRGQPQHF. The CDR3 bases are TGTGCCAGTAGTATCTCGGGCAGAGGCCAGCCCCAGCATTTT. The V and J genes are TRBV19 and TRBJ1-5; D uncertain. Germline V gene sequence: CDR1 LNHDA, CDR2 SQIVND (reference sequence). Between the trimmed V and J ends, which lost 3 bases and 7 bases, there was a span of 13 bases. CDR3 length: 14 amino acids.

V is TRBV6-1 and J is TRBJ2-2, with TRBD1 matching over 7 bases. V trimming: 0 bases; J trimming: 0 bases; junction bases outside the gene matches: 4. In germline, CDR1 is MNHNS, CDR2 SASEGT. The CDR3 has 17 amino acids. This CDR3 is CASSEAFGTANTGELFF. In DNA form, the CDR3 reads TGTGCCAGCAGTGAAGCTTTTGGGACAGCGAACACCGGGGAGCTGTTTTTT.

The CDR3 loop is CASSDETGGLSGTDTQYF. The CDR3 DNA follows: TGTGCCAGCAGTGATGAGACGGGAGGGCTTAGCGGCACAGATACGCAGTATTTT. The chain joins TRBV6-1 to TRBJ2-3, with 8 bases matching TRBD2. The V gene end was trimmed by 3 bases and the J gene end by 1 base; junction bases not matched to a gene: 12. This CDR3 comprises 18 residues. CDR1 and CDR2 from the germline V gene are MNHNS and SASEGT.

This clone was counted once. V is TRBV18 and J is TRBJ1-1; D possibly corresponds to TRBD1 (5 bases). CDR1 and CDR2 from the germline V gene are KGHSH and LQKENI. The CDR3 runs to 16 residues. Trimming stripped 1 base from V and 2 bases from J, with 14 bases between. This CDR3 is CASSPRQTQTNTEAFF. The CDR3 DNA is TGTGCCAGCTCACCACGACAGACACAGACAAACACTGAAGCTTTCTTT.

About this clone itself: This sample also contains other DNA sequences that code for the same CDR3. This chain joins TRBV18 and TRBJ2-5; 7 bases are a match to TRBD1. The CDR3 contains 15 residues. The germline V gene has CDR1 KGHSH and CDR2 LQKENI. With V trimmed by 3 bases and J by 5 bases, 9 bases remained unmatched. This chain's CDR3 is CASSPLRTGQETQYF. The DNA for the CDR3 is TGTGCCAGCTCACCTTTACGGACAGGACAGGAGACCCAGTACTTC.

In regard to this clone: The sample has other DNA sequences that encode this CDR3 too. The J gene is TRBJ2-2, the V gene TRBV7-9, with D possibly being TRBD2 (5 bases). V gave up 3 bases and J gave up 6 bases, with 8 bases separating them. Germline V gene data show CDR1 as SEHNR and CDR2 as FQNEAQ (reference sequence). This CDR3 has 13 amino acids. CDR3 nucleotide sequence: TGTGCCAGCAGCTTTGAGGGTTCCGGGGAGCTGTTTTTT. Protein product: CASSFEGSGELFF. The full variable domain, completed using reference TRBV7-9 and TRBJ2-2, is DTGVSQNPRHKITKRGQNVTFRCDPISEHNRLYWYRQTLGQGPEFLTYFQNEAQLEKSRLLSDRFSAERPKGSFSTLEIQRTEQGDSAMYLCASSFEGSGELFFGEGSRLTVL.

This chain links TRBV19 with TRBJ1-3, with 10 nucleotides matching TRBD1. The CDR3 sequence is 15 residues long. Trimming took 10 bases from V and 0 from J; bases not matched to a gene: 6. Per germline, CDR1 LNHDA and CDR2 SQIVND (reference sequence). The CDR3, as DNA: TGTGCCATCGACAGGGGGCCCGACTCTGGAAACACCATATATTTT. Protein product: CAIDRGPDSGNTIYF.

For this clone: Other nucleotide sequences in the sample specify the same CDR3. The J gene is TRBJ1-2, the V gene TRBV18; D not resolved. V was clipped by 3 bases and J by 2 bases, with 7 bases between them. This CDR3 has 13 amino acids. CDR1 and CDR2 from the germline V gene are KGHSH and LQKENI. In DNA, the CDR3 is TGTGCCAGCTCACCTGACGGGAACTATGGCTACACCTTC. Translating it yields CASSPDGNYGYTF. The full variable domain, its missing parts supplied by reference TRBV18 and TRBJ1-2, is NAGVMQNPRHLVRRRGQEARLRCSPMKGHSHVYWYRQLPEEGLKFMVYLQKENIIDESGMPKERFSAEFPKEGPSILRIQQVVRGDSAAYFCASSPDGNYGYTFGSGTRLTVV.

The chain combines TRBV2 with TRBJ1-2; D gene uncertain. Germline V gene data show CDR1 as SNHLY and CDR2 as FYNNEI. V was trimmed by 8 bases and J by 2 bases, leaving 21 bases between them. This CDR3 region has 16 residues. The CDR3 spells CASSSRSGFQNYGYTF. Here the CDR3 DNA reads TGTGCCAGCTCTTCCAGATCGGGTTTCCAAAACTATGGCTACACCTTC.

This clone was seen only a few times. Other DNA sequences from this sample encode an identical CDR3 as well. This sequence joins TRBV18 and TRBJ2-2; D remains unclear. Looked up from germline, CDR1 is KGHSH and CDR2 is LQKENI. This CDR3 is built from 13 residues. V gave up 0 bases and J gave up 1 base, with 0 bases separating them. The CDR3 region is CASSPPNTGELFF. The CDR3, as DNA: TGTGCCAGCTCACCACCGAACACCGGGGAGCTGTTTTTT.

The V and J genes are TRBV7-3 and TRBJ1-1, with D hard to call. V was cut by 10 bases and J by 1 base, with 13 bases left in between. This CDR3 contains 13 residues. Germline CDR1 is SGHTA and CDR2 is FQGTGA. In nucleotides, the CDR3 is TGTGCCACCGCTTACTACCAGAACACTGAAGCTTTCTTT. Protein sequence: CATAYYQNTEAFF.

This chain uses TRBV5-1 with TRBJ2-5; possible D gene TRBD1, 5 bases. Trimming pared 4 bases from V and 1 base from J, leaving 8 bases between. CDR3 length: 13 amino acids. Germline-derived CDR1 and CDR2 are SGHRS and YFSETQ. The CDR3 DNA reads as TGCGCCAGCAGCGTGGACACCCAAGAGACCCAGTACTTC. This encodes CASSVDTQETQYF.

The chain employs TRBV12-5 and TRBJ1-1, with a possible D match to TRBD1 (6 bases). Germline lookup yields CDR1 LGHNT and CDR2 FRNRAP. Trimming shortened V by 0 bases and J by 8 bases, and 10 bases separated the two germline ends. The CDR3 is made up of 13 amino acids. The chain's CDR3 is CASGLVGGGEAFF. The DNA of the CDR3 is TGTGCTAGTGGTTTGGTAGGTGGGGGCGAAGCTTTCTTT. The whole variable domain, remainder taken from reference TRBV12-5 and TRBJ1-1, is DARVTQTPRHKVTEMGQEVTMRCQPILGHNTVFWYRQTMMQGLELLAYFRNRAPLDDSGMPKDRFSAEMPDATLATLKIQPSEPRDSAVYFCASGLVGGGEAFFGQGTRLTVV.

To note about this clone: The sample contains more than one DNA sequence encoding this CDR3. The gene calls are TRBV28 and TRBJ1-5; 11 nucleotides align to TRBD1. This CDR3 contains 15 residues. Germline loops: CDR1 MDHEN, CDR2 SYDVKM. J was trimmed by 5 bases and V by 5 bases; bases with no gene match: 5. CDR3 nucleotide sequence: TGTGCCAGCAGTCTACGGGACAGGGGGTATCAGCCCCAGCATTTT. Translated: CASSLRDRGYQPQHF.

The chain uses TRBV6-4 and TRBJ2-7; TRBD2 agrees at 8 bases. V shed 7 bases, J shed 3 bases, and the junction held 11 bases outside the gene matches. The CDR3 has 15 amino acids. Germline V gene data show CDR1 as MRHNA and CDR2 as SNTAGT. CDR3 region: CASTGPGGRYYEQYF. Here the CDR3 DNA reads TGTGCCAGCACCGGGCCTGGCGGGAGGTACTACGAGCAGTACTTC.

The V and J genes are TRBV2 and TRBJ2-1, with 10 bases that match TRBD2. J gave up 12 bases and V 8 bases, and 7 bases lay outside the gene matches. The germline V gene encodes CDR1 SNHLY and CDR2 FYNNEI. The CDR3 length is 12 residues. The CDR3 region has the DNA TGTGCCAGCGCCCTAGCGGGAGAAGGGCAGTTCTTC. Its translation: CASALAGEGQFF.

The chain carries TRBV5-4 and TRBJ2-3; the D gene is possibly TRBD1 (5 bases). Germline V lookup: CDR1 SGHNT, CDR2 YYREEE (reference sequence). V was clipped by 4 bases and J by 4 bases, with 13 bases between them. This CDR3 region has 14 residues. The chain's CDR3 is CASSLTTDADTQYF. DNA of the CDR3: TGTGCCAGCAGCCTTACGACAGATGCAGATACGCAGTATTTT.

This chain uses TRBV7-8 with TRBJ2-2; 7 bases line up with TRBD1. Germline lookup yields CDR1 SGHVS and CDR2 FQNEAQ. The CDR3 has 16 residues. Losses at the gene ends were 8 bases for V and 2 bases for J; bases not matched to a gene: 11. As DNA, the CDR3 is TGTGCCAGCTCCTATTCCGGGACAGTAAACACCGGGGAGCTGTTTTTT. Protein sequence: CASSYSGTVNTGELFF.

The J gene is TRBJ2-2, the V gene TRBV2; D is perhaps TRBD1 (6 bases). V lost 2 bases and J lost 6, with 13 bases in between. Germline V lookup: CDR1 SNHLY, CDR2 FYNNEI. This CDR3 contains 15 residues. CDR3 nucleotides: TGTGCCAGCAGTGAAAACAGGGTTGGGGCCGGGGAGCTGTTTTTT. Its translation is CASSENRVGAGELFF. Combining the CDR3 with reference TRBV2 and TRBJ2-2 gives the whole variable domain EPEVTQTPSHQVTQMGQEVILRCVPISNHLYFYWYRQILGQKVEFLVSFYNNEISEKSEIFDDQFSVERPDGSNFTLKIRSTKLEDSAMYFCASSENRVGAGELFFGEGSRLTVL.

CDR3 in amino acids: CASSDPGQKNTEAFF. For the CDR3, the DNA is TGTGCCAGCAGTGACCCGGGACAGAAGAACACTGAAGCTTTCTTT. The chain has TRBV2 and TRBJ1-1; the match to TRBD1 covers 7 bases. V trimming: 3 bases; J trimming: 1 base; junction bases outside the gene matches: 5. The germline V gene encodes CDR1 SNHLY and CDR2 FYNNEI. This CDR3 region has 15 residues.

The CDR3 region is CASSYSRQGRSGYTF. Written as DNA, the CDR3 is TGTGCCAGCAGTTACTCGCGACAGGGAAGGAGTGGCTACACCTTC. This chain connects TRBV6-5 to TRBJ1-2; TRBD1 matches 7 bases. J lost 7 bases, V lost 0 bases, and 8 bases had no gene match. CDR1 is MNHEY and CDR2 is SVGAGI in the germline V gene. The CDR3 extends over 15 amino acids.

The chain joins TRBV5-1 to TRBJ2-1; 16 nucleotides match TRBD2. V was pared by 4 bases and J by 10 bases, with 8 bases of the junction left unmatched. This CDR3 is 16 amino acids long. CDR1 and CDR2 from the germline V gene are SGHRS and YFSETQ. The CDR3 reads CASSTEGLAGGNEQFF. Written as DNA, the CDR3 is TGCGCCAGCAGCACAGAGGGACTAGCGGGAGGGAACGAGCAGTTCTTC.

The CDR3 nucleotides read TGTGCCAGCTCACCACAGGGCGTCGGGGACACTGAAGCTTTCTTT. Its translation: CASSPQGVGDTEAFF. The chain uses TRBV18 and TRBJ1-1; D gene uncertain. V dropped 1 base and J dropped 3 bases, with 12 bases sitting between them. The length of the CDR3 is 15 residues. Germline values: CDR1 KGHSH, CDR2 LQKENI.

V usage is TRBV19 and J usage is TRBJ1-5; D might be TRBD1 (6 bases). CDR1 is LNHDA and CDR2 is SQIVND in the germline V gene (reference sequence). The V and J ends lost 6 bases and 4 bases respectively, with 16 bases between them. CDR3 length: 15 amino acids. The CDR3 region has the DNA TGTGCCAGTAGGTTAGGCAGGGGAAGGAATCAGCCCCAGCATTTT. Residues: CASRLGRGRNQPQHF.

This chain connects TRBV4-1 to TRBJ2-5, with 11 nucleotides matching TRBD2. CDR3 length: 16 residues. J lost 2 bases, V lost 2 bases, and 4 bases had no gene match. Germline V gene sequence: CDR1 MGHRA, CDR2 YSYEKL. The CDR3: CASSQRLAGLQETQYF. In nucleotides, the CDR3 is TGCGCCAGCAGCCAACGACTAGCGGGACTACAAGAGACCCAGTACTTC.

CDR3 region: CASRGGRGEQYF. The CDR3 DNA reads TGTGCCTCTCGGGGGGGGAGAGGCGAGCAGTACTTC. J is TRBJ2-7 and V is TRBV2; 8 nucleotides agree with TRBD2. J was trimmed by 6 bases and V by 11 bases; bases with no gene match: 9. Germline V CDR1 and CDR2: SNHLY, FYNNEI. This CDR3 has 12 amino acids.

The chain has TRBV19 and TRBJ1-1, with TRBD1 as a possible D gene (6 bases). The germline V and J ends were trimmed by 6 bases and 6 bases, with 14 bases remaining between them. The length of the CDR3 is 13 residues. Germline loops: CDR1 LNHDA, CDR2 SQIVND (reference sequence). The CDR3 DNA follows: TGTGCCAGTAGGCCACAGGGTTCGGCTGAAGCTTTCTTT. Its protein is CASRPQGSAEAFF.